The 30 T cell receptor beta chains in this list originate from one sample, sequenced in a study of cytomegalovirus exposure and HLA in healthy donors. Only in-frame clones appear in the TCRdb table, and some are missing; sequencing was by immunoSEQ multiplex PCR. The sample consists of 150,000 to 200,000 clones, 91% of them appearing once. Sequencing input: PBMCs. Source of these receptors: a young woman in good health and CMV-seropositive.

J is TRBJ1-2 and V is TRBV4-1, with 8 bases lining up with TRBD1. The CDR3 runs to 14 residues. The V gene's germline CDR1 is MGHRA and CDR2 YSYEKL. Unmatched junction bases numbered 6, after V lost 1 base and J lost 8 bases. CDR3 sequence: CASSQVSGGEGYTF. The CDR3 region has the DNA TGCGCCAGCAGCCAAGTTTCAGGGGGCGAAGGCTACACCTTC.

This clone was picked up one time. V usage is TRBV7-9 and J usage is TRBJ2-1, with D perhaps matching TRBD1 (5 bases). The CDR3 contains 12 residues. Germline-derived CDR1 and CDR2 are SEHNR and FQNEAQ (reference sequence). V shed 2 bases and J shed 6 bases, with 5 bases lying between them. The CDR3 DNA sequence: TGTGCCAGCAGCTTACAGGGCAATGAGCAGTTCTTC. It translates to CASSLQGNEQFF. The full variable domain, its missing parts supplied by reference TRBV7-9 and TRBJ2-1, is DTGVSQNPRHKITKRGQNVTFRCDPISEHNRLYWYRQTLGQGPEFLTYFQNEAQLEKSRLLSDRFSAERPKGSFSTLEIQRTEQGDSAMYLCASSLQGNEQFFGPGTRLTVL.

CDR3 DNA: TGTGCCAGTAGTATGGAGGGGGCGTACTATGGCTACACCTTC. Amino acid sequence: CASSMEGAYYGYTF. The chain carries TRBV19 and TRBJ1-2; TRBD1 matches at 7 bases. Trimming removed 3 bases from V and 3 bases from J; junction bases left unmatched: 4. This CDR3 is built from 14 residues. The germline V gene encodes CDR1 LNHDA and CDR2 SQIVND (reference sequence).

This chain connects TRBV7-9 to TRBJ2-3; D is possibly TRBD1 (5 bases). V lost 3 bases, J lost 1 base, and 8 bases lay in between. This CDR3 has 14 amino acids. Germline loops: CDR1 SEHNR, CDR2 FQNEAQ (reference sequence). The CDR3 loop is CASSFLGRTDTQYF. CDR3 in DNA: TGTGCCAGCAGCTTTCTGGGGCGCACAGATACGCAGTATTTT.

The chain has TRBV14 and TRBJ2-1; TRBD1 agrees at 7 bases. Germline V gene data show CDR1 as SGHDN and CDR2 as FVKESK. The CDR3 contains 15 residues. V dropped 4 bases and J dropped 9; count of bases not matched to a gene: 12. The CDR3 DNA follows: TGTGCCAGCAGCCCTTACAGGGGAAAAACGACTGAGCAGTTCTTC. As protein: CASSPYRGKTTEQFF.

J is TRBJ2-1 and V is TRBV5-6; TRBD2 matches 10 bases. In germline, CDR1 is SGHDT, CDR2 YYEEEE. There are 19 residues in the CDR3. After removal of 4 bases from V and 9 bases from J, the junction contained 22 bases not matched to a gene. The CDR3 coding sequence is TGTGCCAGCAGCCCAATGGGGCTAGCGGGAGAACCCCCCTCTGGTGAGCAGTTCTTC. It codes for CASSPMGLAGEPPSGEQFF.

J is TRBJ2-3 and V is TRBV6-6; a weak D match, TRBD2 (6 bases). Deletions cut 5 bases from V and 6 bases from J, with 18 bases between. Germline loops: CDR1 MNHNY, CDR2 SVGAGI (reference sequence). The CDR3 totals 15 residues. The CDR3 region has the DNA TGTGCCAGCAGTAACCGGGACTCCAGGCGTGATACGCAGTATTTT. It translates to CASSNRDSRRDTQYF.

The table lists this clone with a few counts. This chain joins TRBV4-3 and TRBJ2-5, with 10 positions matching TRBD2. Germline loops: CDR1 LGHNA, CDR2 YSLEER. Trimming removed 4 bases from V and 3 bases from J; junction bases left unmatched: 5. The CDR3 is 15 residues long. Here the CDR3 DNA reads TGCGCCAGCAGCCGCTTAGCGGGAGGTGAAGAGACCCAGTACTTC. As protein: CASSRLAGGEETQYF.

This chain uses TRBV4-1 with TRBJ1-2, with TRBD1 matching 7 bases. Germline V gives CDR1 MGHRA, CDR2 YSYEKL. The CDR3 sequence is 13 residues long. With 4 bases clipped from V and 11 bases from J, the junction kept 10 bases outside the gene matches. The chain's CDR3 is CASSPTDRPLYTF. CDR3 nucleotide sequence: TGCGCCAGCAGCCCGACGGACAGGCCCCTATACACCTTC.

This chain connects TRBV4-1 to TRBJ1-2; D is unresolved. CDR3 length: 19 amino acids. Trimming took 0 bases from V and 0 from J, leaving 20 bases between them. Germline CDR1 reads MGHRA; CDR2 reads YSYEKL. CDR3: CASSQDGLFHPSANYGYTF. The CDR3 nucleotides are TGCGCCAGCAGCCAAGATGGCCTGTTCCACCCATCAGCTAACTATGGCTACACCTTC.

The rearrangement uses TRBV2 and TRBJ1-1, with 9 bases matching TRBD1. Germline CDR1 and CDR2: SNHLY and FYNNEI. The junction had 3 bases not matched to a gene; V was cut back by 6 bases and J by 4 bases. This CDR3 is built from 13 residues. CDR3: CASRVTGGTEAFF. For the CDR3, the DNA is TGTGCCAGCAGGGTGACAGGGGGCACTGAAGCTTTCTTT.

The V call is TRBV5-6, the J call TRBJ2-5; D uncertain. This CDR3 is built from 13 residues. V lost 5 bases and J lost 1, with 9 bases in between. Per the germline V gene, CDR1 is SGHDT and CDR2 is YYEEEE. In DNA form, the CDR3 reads TGTGCCAGCAGGAGACCTAGCCAAGAGACCCAGTACTTC. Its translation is CASRRPSQETQYF. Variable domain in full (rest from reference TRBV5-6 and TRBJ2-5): DAGVTQSPTHLIKTRGQQVTLRCSPKSGHDTVSWYQQALGQGPQFIFQYYEEEERQRGNFPDRFSGHQFPNYSSELNVNALLLGDSALYLCASRRPSQETQYFGPGTRLLVL.

The CDR3 DNA reads as TGTGCCAGCAGCCAACTGAAAAGTTTCCAGTACCAAGAGACCCAGTACTTC. Translating it yields CASSQLKSFQYQETQYF. The chain is built from TRBV14 and TRBJ2-5; D remains ambiguous. Germline CDR1 and CDR2: SGHDN and FVKESK. V was shortened by 2 bases and J by 0 bases, with 16 bases between the two germline ends. CDR3 size: 17 residues.

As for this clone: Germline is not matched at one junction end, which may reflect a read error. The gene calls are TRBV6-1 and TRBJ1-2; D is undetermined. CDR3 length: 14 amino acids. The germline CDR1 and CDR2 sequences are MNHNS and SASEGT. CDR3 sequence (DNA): TGTGCCGGCAGTGAAGCGCGGGGTGACTATGGCTACACCTTC. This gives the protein CAGSEARGDYGYTF.

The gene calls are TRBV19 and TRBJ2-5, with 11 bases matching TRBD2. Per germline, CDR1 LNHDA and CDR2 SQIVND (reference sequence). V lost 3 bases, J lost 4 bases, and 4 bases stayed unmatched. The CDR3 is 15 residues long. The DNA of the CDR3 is TGTGCCAGTAGTATCGGGCTAGCGGGAGGAGAGACCCAGTACTTC. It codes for CASSIGLAGGETQYF.

In nucleotides, the CDR3 is TGTGCCAGCAGTAAACTTGGGCCCAAAAGCGAGCAGTACTTC. Protein: CASSKLGPKSEQYF. The chain is built from TRBV5-6 and TRBJ2-7; D gene unclear. Germline V gives CDR1 SGHDT, CDR2 YYEEEE. V was shortened by 5 bases and J by 6 bases, with 18 bases between the two germline ends. The CDR3 sequence is 14 residues long.

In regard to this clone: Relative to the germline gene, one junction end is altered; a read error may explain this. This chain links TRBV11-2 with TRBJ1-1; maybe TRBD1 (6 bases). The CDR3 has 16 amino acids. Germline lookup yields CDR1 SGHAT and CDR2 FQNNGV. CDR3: CASGLDPRGANTEAFF. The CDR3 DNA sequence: TGTGCCAGCGGCTTAGACCCACGGGGGGCGAACACTGAAGCTTTCTTT. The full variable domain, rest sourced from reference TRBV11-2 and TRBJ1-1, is EAGVAQSPRYKIIEKRQSVAFWCNPISGHATLYWYQQILGQGPKLLIQFQNNGVVDDSQLPKDRFSAERLKGVDSTLKIQPAKLEDSAVYLCASGLDPRGANTEAFFGQGTRLTVV.

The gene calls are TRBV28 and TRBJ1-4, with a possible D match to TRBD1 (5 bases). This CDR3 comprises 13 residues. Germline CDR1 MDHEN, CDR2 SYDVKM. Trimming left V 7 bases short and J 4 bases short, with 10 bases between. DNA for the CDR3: TGTGCCAGCAATGGGGGGGGTAATGAAAAACTGTTTTTT. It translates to CASNGGGNEKLFF.

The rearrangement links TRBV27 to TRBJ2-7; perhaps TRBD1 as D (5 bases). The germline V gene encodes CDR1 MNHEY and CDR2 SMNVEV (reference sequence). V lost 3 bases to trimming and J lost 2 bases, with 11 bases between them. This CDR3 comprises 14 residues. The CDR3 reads CASSFTGPTYEQYF. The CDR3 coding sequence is TGTGCCAGCAGTTTCACAGGACCCACCTACGAGCAGTACTTC.

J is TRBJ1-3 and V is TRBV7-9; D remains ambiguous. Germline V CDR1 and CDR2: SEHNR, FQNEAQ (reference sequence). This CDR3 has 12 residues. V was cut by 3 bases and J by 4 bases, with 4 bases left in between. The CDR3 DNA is TGTGCCAGCAGCTTTGTAGGAAACACCATATATTTT. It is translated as CASSFVGNTIYF.

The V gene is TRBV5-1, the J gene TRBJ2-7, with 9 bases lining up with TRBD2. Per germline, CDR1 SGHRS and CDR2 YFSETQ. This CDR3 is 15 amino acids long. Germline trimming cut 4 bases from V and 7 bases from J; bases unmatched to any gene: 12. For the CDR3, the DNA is TGCGCCAGCAGCCTGGGACTAGCTCCAATGGGGGAGCAGTACTTC. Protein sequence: CASSLGLAPMGEQYF.

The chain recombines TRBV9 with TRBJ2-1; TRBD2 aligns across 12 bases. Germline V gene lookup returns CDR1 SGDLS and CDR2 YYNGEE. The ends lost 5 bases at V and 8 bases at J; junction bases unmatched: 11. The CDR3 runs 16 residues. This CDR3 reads CASRPGTSGRYDEQFF. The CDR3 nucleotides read TGTGCCAGCAGACCCGGCACTAGCGGGAGGTACGATGAGCAGTTCTTC.

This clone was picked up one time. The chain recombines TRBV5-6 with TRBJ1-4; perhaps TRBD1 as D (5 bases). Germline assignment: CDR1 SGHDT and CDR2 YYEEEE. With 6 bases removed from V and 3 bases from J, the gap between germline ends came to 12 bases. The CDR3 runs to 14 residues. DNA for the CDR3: TGTGCCAGCAACTGGGGCAAGTCTAATGAAAAACTGTTTTTT. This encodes CASNWGKSNEKLFF.

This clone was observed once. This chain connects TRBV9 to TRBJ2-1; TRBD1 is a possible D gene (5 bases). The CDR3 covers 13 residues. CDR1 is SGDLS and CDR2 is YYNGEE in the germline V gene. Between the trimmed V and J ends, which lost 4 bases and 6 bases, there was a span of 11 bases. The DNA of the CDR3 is TGTGCCAGCAGCAGGACAACCGCCAATGAGCAGTTCTTC. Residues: CASSRTTANEQFF.

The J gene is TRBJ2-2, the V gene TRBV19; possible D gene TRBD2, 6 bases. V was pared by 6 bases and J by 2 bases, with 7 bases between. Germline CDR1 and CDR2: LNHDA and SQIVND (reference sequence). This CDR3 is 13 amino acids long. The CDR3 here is CASSTSNTGELFF. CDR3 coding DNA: TGTGCCAGTAGCACTAGCAACACCGGGGAGCTGTTTTTT.

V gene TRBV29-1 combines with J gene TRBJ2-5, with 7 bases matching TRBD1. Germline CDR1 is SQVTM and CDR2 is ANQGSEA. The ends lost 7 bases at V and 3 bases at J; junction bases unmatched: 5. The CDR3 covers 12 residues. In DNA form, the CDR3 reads TGCAGCGGCCGAGGGGGCAAAGAGACCCAGTACTTC. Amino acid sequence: CSGRGGKETQYF. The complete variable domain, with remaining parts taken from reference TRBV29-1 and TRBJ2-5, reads SAVISQKPSRDICQRGTSLTIQCQVDSQVTMMFWYRQQPGQSLTLIATANQGSEATYESGFVIDKFPISRPNLTFSTLTVSNMSPEDSSIYLCSGRGGKETQYFGPGTRLLVL.

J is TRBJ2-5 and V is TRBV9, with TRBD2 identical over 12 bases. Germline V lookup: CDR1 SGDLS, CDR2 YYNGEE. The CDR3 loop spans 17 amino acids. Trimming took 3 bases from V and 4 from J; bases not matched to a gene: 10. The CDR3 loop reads CASSAHPSGGASETQYF. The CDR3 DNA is TGTGCCAGCAGCGCCCACCCTAGCGGGGGGGCATCAGAGACCCAGTACTTC.

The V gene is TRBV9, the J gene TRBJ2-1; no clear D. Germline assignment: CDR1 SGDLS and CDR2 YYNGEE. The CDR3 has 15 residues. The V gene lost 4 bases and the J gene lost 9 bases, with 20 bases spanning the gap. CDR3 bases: TGTGCCAGCAGCTCTCGATTCGACTCGCCGGTTGAGCAGTTCTTC. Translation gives CASSSRFDSPVEQFF.

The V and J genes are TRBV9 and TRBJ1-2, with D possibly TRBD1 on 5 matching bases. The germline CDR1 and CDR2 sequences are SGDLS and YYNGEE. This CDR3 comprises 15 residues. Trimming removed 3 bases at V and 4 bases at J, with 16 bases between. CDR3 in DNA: TGTGCCAGCAGCGCCGCCCGGGGGGAAGGCTATGGCTACACCTTC. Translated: CASSAARGEGYGYTF.

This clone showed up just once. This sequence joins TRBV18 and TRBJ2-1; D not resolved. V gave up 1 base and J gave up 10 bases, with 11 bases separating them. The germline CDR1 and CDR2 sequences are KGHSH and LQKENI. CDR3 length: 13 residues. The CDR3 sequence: CASSPLETHEQFF. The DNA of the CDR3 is TGTGCCAGCTCACCACTAGAGACACACGAGCAGTTCTTC.